Each of the 25 T cell receptor beta chains below was sequenced from the same sample in a study of T cells in Graves' hyperthyroidism and ophthalmopathy. Amplified TCR beta CDR3 regions derived from RNA transcripts. Primed by the HTBI set, a first-round RT-PCR was run on the TCR CDR3. Each CDR3 protein gets one entry after TCRdb re-called the multiplex PCR reads with MiXCR. The sample has 250,000 to 300,000 distinct CDR3 sequences; more than 10% are singletons. The sequencing sample was made of blood. These receptors all stem from a woman between 25 and 40 years old with Graves' hyperthyroidism that later progressed to Graves' ophthalmopathy.

The chain combines TRBV4-1 with TRBJ2-7; D possibly corresponds to TRBD2 (6 bases). The ends were cut back, 3 bases at V and 7 bases at J, with 16 bases in the middle. CDR1 is MGHRA and CDR2 is YSYEKL in the germline V gene. This CDR3 spans 14 amino acids. The CDR3 DNA reads as TGCGCCAGCAGCCAGGGGGACTTGGGAAGGGAGCAGTACTTC. This translates into CASSQGDLGREQYF.

This clonotype occurred many times. The J gene is TRBJ1-2, the V gene TRBV9; tentatively, D is TRBD1 (6 bases). This CDR3 region has 15 residues. CDR1 is SGDLS and CDR2 is YYNGEE in the germline V gene. Trimming pared 3 bases from V and 4 bases from J, leaving 16 bases between. The CDR3 DNA follows: TGTGCCAGCAGCGGCCACAGGGTTGCATCCTATGGCTACACCTTC. It specifies CASSGHRVASYGYTF. Together with reference TRBV9 and TRBJ1-2, the CDR3 gives the full variable domain: DSGVTQTPKHLITATGQRVTLRCSPRSGDLSVYWYQQSLDQGLQFLIQYYNGEERAKGNILERFSAQQFPDLHSELNLSSLELGDSALYFCASSGHRVASYGYTFGSGTRLTVV.

Many counts were recorded for this clonotype. This rearrangement joins TRBV7-2 to TRBJ2-7; possibly TRBD2 for D (6 bases). The CDR3 runs to 14 residues. Germline V gene sequence: CDR1 SGHTA, CDR2 FQGNSA. V lost 5 bases to trimming and J lost 0 bases, with 11 bases between them. The CDR3, as DNA: TGTGCCAGCAGCGCCCGGGACTTCTCCTACGAGCAGTACTTC. Encoded protein: CASSARDFSYEQYF.

About this clonotype: A clone one base away is much larger, so this may be a read error. No conserved phenylalanine or tryptophan is present at the end of the CDR3, so a read error is the likely explanation. The V and J genes are TRBV28 and TRBJ2-4; unclear D gene. The germline V and J ends were trimmed by 6 bases and 0 bases, with 6 bases remaining between them. The CDR3 consists of 13 residues. CDR1 MDHEN and CDR2 SYDVKM come from the germline V gene. The DNA of the CDR3 is TGTGCCAGCAGGGATCTAGCCAAAAACATTCAGTACCTC. Encoded protein: CASRDLAKNIQYL.

This clonotype was found many times. CDR3 coding DNA: TGTGCCACCAGTGATCCCCTACGGGCGAGGAACAATGAGCAGTTCTTC. Its protein is CATSDPLRARNNEQFF. The chain links TRBV24-1 to TRBJ2-1, with D unclear. Germline CDR1 KGHDR, CDR2 SFDVKD. Trimming shortened V by 3 bases and J by 5 bases, and 16 bases separated the two germline ends. CDR3 length: 16 amino acids.

Many counts were recorded for this clonotype. J is TRBJ2-5 and V is TRBV28; D gene uncertain. Trimming stripped 3 bases from V and 7 bases from J, with 12 bases between. Germline V gene data show CDR1 as MDHEN and CDR2 as SYDVKM. There are 13 residues in the CDR3. CDR3 region: CASSLAASATQYF. CDR3 DNA sequence: TGTGCCAGCAGTTTGGCAGCCTCTGCGACCCAGTACTTC.

This clonotype was observed at least ten times. The J gene is TRBJ2-7, the V gene TRBV6-2 or TRBV6-3, with TRBD2 identical over 10 bases. There are 14 residues in the CDR3. With 10 bases clipped from V and 2 bases from J, the junction kept 8 bases outside the gene matches. CDR1 and CDR2 (germline): MNHEY, SVGEGT. The DNA of the CDR3 is TGTGCCATTCAACGAAGCGGGAGGGCCTACGAGCAGTACTTC. Its protein product is CAIQRSGRAYEQYF.

CDR3 in amino acids: CASSVALDRANTIYF. In DNA form, the CDR3 reads TGTGCCAGCAGCGTAGCTCTGGACAGGGCTAACACCATATATTTT. The chain employs TRBV9 and TRBJ1-3; 8 bases are shared with TRBD1. There are 15 residues in the CDR3. In germline, CDR1 is SGDLS, CDR2 YYNGEE. Trimming removed 0 bases from V and 7 bases from J; junction bases left unmatched: 6.

The chain recombines TRBV18 with TRBJ2-2, with TRBD1 as a possible D gene (6 bases). CDR1 KGHSH and CDR2 LQKENI come from the germline V gene. V dropped 2 bases and J dropped 1 base, with 8 bases sitting between them. The CDR3 covers 15 residues. CDR3 sequence: CASSPWGQNTGELFF. The CDR3 DNA sequence: TGTGCCAGCTCACCATGGGGGCAGAACACCGGGGAGCTGTTTTTT.

The sample holds many counts of this clonotype. The V gene is TRBV20-1, the J gene TRBJ1-4; TRBD1 matches 8 bases. V was pared by 6 bases and J by 6 bases, with 6 bases of the junction left unmatched. This CDR3 contains 13 residues. Germline V lookup: CDR1 DFQATT, CDR2 SNEGSKA (reference sequence). The CDR3 reads CSAQDRVHEKLFF. Here the CDR3 DNA reads TGCAGTGCCCAGGACAGGGTTCATGAAAAACTGTTTTTT.

At least ten counts were recorded for this clonotype. The chain combines TRBV6-1 with TRBJ2-7; 14 nucleotides align to TRBD2. Per germline, CDR1 MNHNS and CDR2 SASEGT. V shed 6 bases and J 7 bases; nucleotides not matched to a gene: 8. The CDR3 has 15 amino acids. The CDR3 coding sequence is TGTGCCAGCAGCCAGACTAGCGGGAGGGCCTGGGAGCAGTACTTC. Protein: CASSQTSGRAWEQYF.

This clonotype occurred a few times. This chain joins TRBV9 and TRBJ2-7; D gene ambiguous. Germline CDR1 SGDLS, CDR2 YYNGEE. This CDR3 has 16 amino acids. Trimming shortened V by 0 bases and J by 4 bases, and 17 bases separated the two germline ends. The CDR3 coding sequence is TGTGCCAGCAGCGTAGATTGGACCACATACTTATACGAGCAGTACTTC. Amino acid sequence: CASSVDWTTYLYEQYF.

V is TRBV4-1 and J is TRBJ2-3; 13 bases are shared with TRBD2. Germline-derived CDR1 and CDR2 are MGHRA and YSYEKL. The CDR3 covers 18 residues. V trimming: 4 bases; J trimming: 2 bases; junction bases outside the gene matches: 9. The CDR3 bases are TGCGCCAGCAGCCCTGAACTAGCGGGAGGGTATGCCACAGATACGCAGTATTTT. Amino acid sequence: CASSPELAGGYATDTQYF.

This clonotype has a count of ten or more. The chain links TRBV20-1 to TRBJ2-5; 7 nucleotides agree with TRBD1. Germline V gene lookup returns CDR1 DFQATT and CDR2 SNEGSKA (reference sequence). The trim removed 5 bases at V and 4 bases at J, leaving 7 bases unmatched. The CDR3 length is 13 residues. CDR3 in DNA: TGCAGTGCTTTGGGAACAGGGGCAGAGACCCAGTACTTC. Translating it yields CSALGTGAETQYF.

About this clonotype: Given a much more abundant clone one base away, this may be a read error. This sequence joins TRBV6-1 and TRBJ2-1; 7 nucleotides agree with TRBD2. The CDR3 is made up of 17 amino acids. The germline gives CDR1 MNHNS, CDR2 SASEGT. The CDR3: CASGERVRGRASNEQFF. The CDR3, as DNA: TGTGCCAGCGGTGAGCGTGTTAGAGGGAGGGCCTCCAATGAGCAGTTCTTC.

At least ten counts were recorded for this clonotype. The gene calls are TRBV12-3 or TRBV12-4 and TRBJ2-5, with D possibly being TRBD1 or TRBD2 (5 bases each). V lost 8 bases and J lost 5, with 18 bases in between. The CDR3 length is 14 residues. The CDR3 DNA is TGTGCCAGCTCCCGAGGGGAAGGCGCGGAGACCCAGTACTTC. This encodes CASSRGEGAETQYF.

With regard to this clonotype: Since a much larger clone is just one base distant, this may be a read error. The rearrangement uses TRBV28 and TRBJ2-3, with D tentatively TRBD1 (6 bases). Germline V gene data show CDR1 as MDHEN and CDR2 as SYDVKM. The CDR3 covers 19 residues. CDR3 protein: CAGSLIRQDPLQYADTQYF. DNA for the CDR3: TGTGCCGGCAGTTTAATAAGACAGGATCCTCTTCAATATGCAGATACGCAGTATTTT.

The sample holds a few counts of this clonotype. The V gene is TRBV4-1, the J gene TRBJ1-6; D uncertain. Germline V gene data show CDR1 as MGHRA and CDR2 as YSYEKL. V was pared by 4 bases and J by 5 bases, with 3 bases between. The CDR3 extends over 12 amino acids. Here the CDR3 reads CASSPHNSPLHF. The CDR3 nucleotides read TGCGCCAGCAGCCCTCATAATTCACCCCTCCACTTT.

As for this clonotype: Being one base from a much bigger clone, this may be a read error. No conserved phenylalanine or tryptophan ends this CDR3, so it is likely a read error. The chain is built from TRBV28 and TRBJ2-2, with D unresolved. The length of the CDR3 is 14 residues. V lost 3 bases, J lost 2 bases, and 7 bases lay in between. Germline CDR1 and CDR2: MDHEN and SYDVKM. CDR3 protein: CASSFELNTGELFL. The CDR3 DNA follows: TGTGCCAGCAGTTTTGAGTTAAACACCGGGGAGCTGTTTCTT.

This chain joins TRBV4-2 and TRBJ2-2; D is possibly TRBD1 (6 bases). This CDR3 spans 16 amino acids. The germline gives CDR1 LGHNA, CDR2 YNFKEQ. With 0 bases removed from V and 1 base from J, the gap between germline ends came to 9 bases. The chain's CDR3 is CASSQELTGNTGELFF. Written as DNA, the CDR3 is TGTGCCAGCAGCCAAGAATTGACAGGGAACACCGGGGAGCTGTTTTTT.

The CDR3 sequence: CASSDLGGYLLNEQFF. The DNA of the CDR3 is TGTGCCAGCAGCGACCTCGGGGGCTATCTTCTCAATGAGCAGTTCTTC. This chain joins TRBV6-1 and TRBJ2-1; either TRBD1 or TRBD2 may supply D (6 bases each). Trimming pared 6 bases from V and 6 bases from J, leaving 21 bases between. This CDR3 is built from 16 residues. CDR1 is MNHNS, CDR2 SASEGT, per germline.

Ten or more counts support this clonotype. The chain links TRBV13 to TRBJ2-1; D is possibly TRBD1 (6 bases). CDR1 is PRHDT and CDR2 is FYEKMQ in the germline V gene (reference sequence). V was clipped by 6 bases and J by 3 bases, with 9 bases between them. The CDR3 runs 13 residues. This CDR3 reads CASRIQGYNEQFF. The CDR3 DNA sequence: TGTGCCAGCAGGATACAGGGCTACAATGAGCAGTTCTTC. The variable domain in full, with the rest retrieved from reference TRBV13 and TRBJ2-1, is AAGVIQSPRHLIKEKRETATLKCYPIPRHDTVYWYQQGPGQDPQFLISFYEKMQSDKGSIPDRFSAQQFSDYHSELNMSSLELGDSALYFCASRIQGYNEQFFGPGTRLTVL.

This clonotype was observed at least ten times. The V call is TRBV7-9, the J call TRBJ2-7; D possibly corresponds to TRBD2 (7 bases). The V end lost 4 bases, the J end lost 7 bases, and 20 bases lay between the germline ends. Germline assignment: CDR1 SEHNR and CDR2 FQNEAQ (reference sequence). There are 15 residues in the CDR3. CDR3 in DNA: TGTGCCAGCAGCTCCCGGGGGGCGGGAGAAGAGGAGCAGTACTTC. Residues: CASSSRGAGEEEQYF.

The chain has TRBV6-5 and TRBJ2-7, with 7 bases that match TRBD2. The CDR3 sequence is 15 residues long. CDR1 and CDR2 (germline): MNHEY, SVGAGI. The trim removed 2 bases at V and 7 bases at J, leaving 11 bases unmatched. CDR3 residues: CASSYGRLAGTEQYF. For the CDR3, the DNA is TGTGCCAGCAGTTACGGTAGGTTAGCGGGTACGGAGCAGTACTTC.

At least ten counts were recorded for this clonotype. The chain joins TRBV30 to TRBJ2-1, with unresolved D. Trimming took 5 bases from V and 7 from J, leaving 18 bases between them. The CDR3 has 14 amino acids. Per the germline V gene, CDR1 is GTSNPN and CDR2 is SVGIG (reference sequence). CDR3 coding DNA: TGTGCCTGGGGTTCATCGCGGCCGGCAAATGAGCAGTTCTTC. Translated, it gives CAWGSSRPANEQFF.